The rows below give T cell receptor beta chains drawn from one sample of a study of cytomegalovirus exposure and HLA in healthy donors. Assay used: immunoSEQ multiplex PCR; TCRdb lists only in-frame clones, some missing. This sample has around 70,000 clones, with about 95% found just once. Sequencing was done on a sample of PBMCs. The receptors were sampled from a woman aged 18-29 years in good health and CMV-seropositive. Both conserved end residues are part of each CDR3. The order of the fields is D gene, V gene, J gene, clone size, CDR3 protein, CDR3 DNA. D genes are given only for firm matches. Where a row states a size, it is once, few, many or the class of an expanded clone; other rows omit it.

TRBD1	TRBV30	TRBJ1-2	.	CAWRPGGWSGYGYTF	TGTGCCTGGAGGCCAGGGGGATGGAGTGGCTATGGCTACACCTTC
.	TRBV7-9	TRBJ2-5	.	CASSPTVEETQYF	TGTGCCAGCAGCCCAACGGTGGAAGAGACCCAGTACTTC
.	TRBV30	TRBJ1-5	.	CAWSGENPNQPQHF	TGTGCCTGGAGCGGTGAGAACCCGAATCAGCCCCAGCATTTT
TRBD2	TRBV10-3	TRBJ2-5	once	CAISEPGLAGGRETQYF	TGTGCCATCAGTGAGCCCGGACTAGCGGGAGGGAGGGAGACCCAGTACTTC
.	TRBV5-1	TRBJ1-1	.	CASSSQRANTEAFF	TGCGCCAGCAGCTCCCAGCGGGCGAACACTGAAGCTTTCTTT
TRBD2	TRBV9	TRBJ2-1	.	CASGESSGRIYNEQFF	TGTGCCAGCGGAGAGAGTAGCGGGAGAATTTACAATGAGCAGTTCTTC
.	TRBV7-2	TRBJ2-4	.	CASSLEARDVIQYF	TGTGCCAGCAGCTTAGAAGCTAGAGACGTCATTCAGTACTTC
TRBD2	TRBV15	TRBJ2-3	.	CATSRGTSGGLGTDTQYF	TGTGCCACCAGCAGGGGGACTAGCGGGGGGTTGGGCACAGATACGCAGTATTTT
.	TRBV30	TRBJ1-4	.	CAWSNGRRDEKLFF	TGTGCCTGGAGTAATGGGAGAAGGGATGAAAAACTGTTTTTT
.	TRBV30	TRBJ1-2	.	CAWVISNYGYTF	TGTGCCTGGGTTATCAGTAACTATGGCTACACCTTC
TRBD1	TRBV7-6	TRBJ2-7	.	CASSQGTVETYEQYF	TGTGCCAGCAGCCAAGGGACAGTTGAAACCTACGAGCAGTACTTC
TRBD2	TRBV9	TRBJ2-2	.	CASSMAGGPGELFF	TGTGCCAGCAGCATGGCGGGAGGGCCCGGGGAGCTGTTTTTT
.	TRBV4-3	TRBJ2-1	once	CASSQGLSDSGIEQFF	TGCGCCAGCAGCCAGGGGCTTAGTGATAGCGGAATCGAGCAGTTCTTC
.	TRBV7-2	TRBJ2-5	.	CASSPETGKETQYF	TGTGCCAGCAGCCCGGAAACAGGGAAAGAGACCCAGTACTTC
.	TRBV9	TRBJ2-3	.	CASSPPGTISSGTDTQYF	TGTGCCAGCAGCCCCCCCGGGACAATCTCGTCGGGCACAGATACGCAGTATTTT
.	TRBV19	TRBJ1-2	.	CASSMHSNYGYTF	TGTGCCAGTAGTATGCACTCTAACTATGGCTACACCTTC
.	TRBV29-1	TRBJ2-5	.	CSGKSGGQETQYF	TGCAGTGGCAAGTCTGGGGGCCAGGAGACCCAGTACTTC
TRBD1	TRBV13	TRBJ2-7	once	CASSAGQGAYEQYF	TGTGCCAGCAGCGCGGGACAGGGAGCCTACGAGCAGTACTTC
TRBD2	TRBV4-2	TRBJ2-2	.	CASSQPGGAGELFF	TGTGCCAGCAGCCAACCGGGGGGGGCCGGGGAGCTGTTTTTT
.	TRBV9	TRBJ2-1	.	CASSVGGGIVYNEQFF	TGTGCCAGCAGCGTAGGTGGAGGGATCGTTTACAATGAGCAGTTCTTC
.	TRBV2	TRBJ2-1	.	CASSEWPYNEQFF	TGTGCCAGCAGTGAATGGCCCTACAATGAGCAGTTCTTC
TRBD1	TRBV5-1	TRBJ2-5	.	CASSLIRGRKTQYF	TGCGCCAGCAGCTTGATAAGGGGGCGGAAGACCCAGTACTTC
TRBD1	TRBV19	TRBJ1-1	.	CASSLRRQGAAEAFF	TGTGCCAGTAGTCTACGCCGACAGGGGGCCGCTGAAGCTTTCTTT
.	TRBV29-1	TRBJ2-1	once	CSVAGRVSYNEQFF	TGCAGCGTTGCAGGCAGGGTCTCCTACAATGAGCAGTTCTTC
TRBD1	TRBV10-2	TRBJ1-2	.	CASREQGTYGYTF	TGCGCCAGCAGGGAACAGGGGACCTATGGCTACACCTTC
TRBD1	TRBV25-1	TRBJ1-4	.	CASSDGQGVIEKLFF	TGTGCCAGCAGTGACGGACAGGGCGTCATTGAAAAACTGTTTTTT
TRBD2	TRBV18	TRBJ2-1	once	CASSPGLDYNEQFF	TGTGCCAGCTCACCGGGACTAGACTACAATGAGCAGTTCTTC
.	TRBV5-1	TRBJ2-6	.	CASSHPSGANVLTF	TGCGCCAGCAGCCATCCCTCTGGGGCCAACGTCCTGACTTTC
.	TRBV11-2	TRBJ2-1	.	CASSLDLSVVNEQFF	TGTGCCAGCAGCTTAGATCTCTCGGTGGTTAATGAGCAGTTCTTC
.	TRBV7-7	TRBJ2-2	.	CASSLDAGTGELFF	TGTGCTAGCAGCTTAGACGCGGGGACCGGGGAGCTGTTTTTT
.	TRBV7-2	TRBJ1-2	.	CASSLALDPGYGYTF	TGTGCCAGCAGCTTAGCGCTAGACCCCGGCTATGGCTACACCTTC
TRBD2	TRBV6-6	TRBJ2-3	.	CASSHTWGGTDTQYF	TGTGCCAGCAGCCACACGTGGGGGGGTACAGATACGCAGTATTTT
.	TRBV19	TRBJ1-5	.	CASSIDRSNQPQHF	TGTGCCAGTAGTATAGATCGGAGCAATCAGCCCCAGCATTTT
TRBD2	TRBV2	TRBJ2-1	.	CASSSFRSGSFDEQFF	TGTGCCAGCAGTAGTTTCCGAAGCGGGAGTTTCGATGAGCAGTTCTTC
TRBD1	TRBV2	TRBJ1-3	once	CASSYSRTGLTGNTIYF	TGTGCCAGCAGTTACTCCCGGACAGGGCTTACTGGAAACACCATATATTTT
TRBD1	TRBV10-3	TRBJ1-1	.	CAIKGTAQMNTEAFF	TGTGCCATCAAGGGGACAGCACAGATGAACACTGAAGCTTTCTTT
.	TRBV11-2	TRBJ2-7	.	CASSLMMAGFDEQYF	TGTGCCAGCAGCTTAATGATGGCAGGGTTCGACGAGCAGTACTTC
TRBD1	TRBV19	TRBJ2-2	.	CASSIVGTGGAGELFF	TGTGCCAGTAGTATAGTAGGGACAGGGGGGGCCGGGGAGCTGTTTTTT
TRBD1	TRBV10-3	TRBJ2-1	.	CAISESGQTYNEQFF	TGTGCCATCAGTGAGTCGGGACAGACCTACAATGAGCAGTTCTTC
.	TRBV30	TRBJ1-2	.	CAWSASGNYGYTF	TGTGCCTGGAGTGCGTCAGGGAACTATGGCTACACCTTC
TRBD2	TRBV7-8	TRBJ2-1	.	CASSFLRVALAGSPGDNEQFF	TGTGCCAGCAGCTTCTTAAGGGTCGCGCTAGCGGGGTCCCCTGGGGACAATGAGCAGTTCTTC
.	TRBV7-9	TRBJ2-7	.	CASSSETAPYEQYF	TGTGCCAGCAGCTCCGAGACTGCACCTTACGAGCAGTACTTC
TRBD1	TRBV9	TRBJ2-7	.	CASSPPAGQGSDEQYF	TGTGCCAGCAGCCCTCCCGCGGGACAGGGGTCCGACGAGCAGTACTTC
TRBD1	TRBV11-3	TRBJ1-2	once	CASSPTGGKGYTF	TGTGCCAGCAGCCCAACAGGGGGAAAAGGCTACACCTTC
TRBD1	TRBV7-9	TRBJ2-7	.	CASSLNQTGPLYGQYF	TGTGCCAGCAGCCTAAACCAGACAGGGCCATTATACGGGCAGTACTTC
TRBD1	TRBV15	TRBJ2-5	.	CATSRNRGLGQETQYF	TGTGCCACCAGCAGAAACAGGGGGCTCGGTCAAGAGACCCAGTACTTC
.	TRBV6-5	TRBJ2-1	.	CASSYGGAYNEQFF	TGTGCCAGCAGTTACGGGGGGGCTTACAATGAGCAGTTCTTC
TRBD1	TRBV9	TRBJ2-7	.	CASSAGQGLGYEQYF	TGTGCCAGCAGCGCCGGACAGGGCTTGGGCTACGAGCAGTACTTC
.	TRBV19	TRBJ1-4	.	CASRARQVNEKLFF	TGTGCCAGTAGGGCGAGGCAAGTTAATGAAAAACTGTTTTTT
.	TRBV7-9	TRBJ1-5	.	CASSLTGEYNQPQHF	TGTGCCAGCAGCTTAACCGGGGAGTACAATCAGCCCCAGCATTTT
TRBD2	TRBV6-1	TRBJ2-7	.	CASRWTSGSYEQYF	TGTGCCAGCAGGTGGACTAGCGGGAGTTACGAGCAGTACTTC
TRBD1	TRBV25-1	TRBJ1-5	once	CASQGQGNQPQHF	TGTGCCAGCCAGGGACAGGGGAATCAGCCCCAGCATTTT
TRBD1	TRBV18	TRBJ2-7	.	CASSPLSGTGDYEQYF	TGTGCCAGCTCTCCCCTAAGCGGGACAGGGGACTACGAGCAGTACTTC
.	TRBV7-8	TRBJ2-3	.	CASSLRADTQYF	TGTGCCAGCAGCTTAAGAGCAGATACGCAGTATTTT
TRBD2	TRBV4-3	TRBJ2-7	.	CASSPGGGYEQYF	TGCGCCAGCAGCCCGGGAGGGGGCTACGAGCAGTACTTC
.	TRBV30	TRBJ1-1	.	CAWVTGSWTEAFF	TGTGCCTGGGTAACAGGGAGCTGGACTGAAGCTTTCTTT
.	TRBV7-6	TRBJ2-1	.	CASSLYSSEQFF	TGTGCCAGCAGCTTATATTCCAGTGAGCAGTTCTTC
TRBD2	TRBV10-3	TRBJ2-7	.	CAISGGEAYEQYF	TGTGCCATCTCGGGGGGTGAGGCCTACGAGCAGTACTTC
TRBD2	TRBV27	TRBJ2-1	.	CASSQRPGSGGPKYNEQFF	TGTGCCAGCAGTCAACGTCCGGGTAGCGGGGGACCTAAATACAATGAGCAGTTCTTC